A selection of T cell receptor beta chains follows, all from one sample in a study of blood T cell repertoires in COVID-19. The repertoire was sequenced with immunoSEQ multiplex PCR; TCRdb's copy has only in-frame clones and lacks some. The sample comprises 140,000 to 150,000 clones, 84% of which are singletons, and under 10% rests with the top ten. Sequenced: peripheral blood. The receptor set was obtained from a man aged 30 to 45 with COVID-19, enrolled during active disease. Each CDR3 is given with its conserved first and last residue. The D gene is left open where the match is weak. The size entry is marked missing in some rows and otherwise reads once, few, many or a size class.

clone size	V gene	J gene	D gene	CDR3 DNA	CDR3 protein
.	TRBV18	TRBJ1-2	.	TGTGCCAGCTCACCAGACATAACCGGTTATGGCTACACCTTC	CASSPDITGYGYTF
.	TRBV19	TRBJ2-1	.	TGTGCCAGTAGTGGGCAGAACTACAATGAGCAGTTCTTC	CASSGQNYNEQFF
.	TRBV19	TRBJ1-1	.	TGTGCCAGTACCCCCCGGCGCAGCGAGACTGAAGCTTTCTTT	CASTPRRSETEAFF
.	TRBV5-8	TRBJ1-6	TRBD1	TGTGCCAGCAGCTACCAGACAGGGCGGAATTCACCCCTCCACTTT	CASSYQTGRNSPLHF
.	TRBV4-3	TRBJ2-2	TRBD2	TGCGCCAGCAGCCGCAGACTAGCGGGGGCCGCGAACACCGGGGAGCTGTTTTTT	CASSRRLAGAANTGELFF
.	TRBV28	TRBJ1-2	TRBD1	TGTGCCAGCAGTCCGGGGACAGAGCTACATGGGAGCACCTTC	CASSPGTELHGSTF
many	TRBV2	TRBJ1-5	.	TGTGCCAGCCTCAGGCGGGGTTATAGCAATCAGCCCCAGCATTTT	CASLRRGYSNQPQHF
.	TRBV28	TRBJ2-7	.	TGTGCCAGCAAAAGAGGCGCGACCATTTACGAGCAGTACTTC	CASKRGATIYEQYF
.	TRBV30	TRBJ2-7	TRBD2	TGTGCCTGGAGTGCGTCTAGCGGAAAAACCTACGAGCAGTACTTC	CAWSASSGKTYEQYF
.	TRBV7-9	TRBJ2-2	.	TGTGCCAGCAGCTTAGCTCCGGGAAGGGACACCGGGGAGCTGTTTTTT	CASSLAPGRDTGELFF
.	TRBV28	TRBJ2-7	.	TGTGCCAGCACCCCGGGGAGCTCCTACGAGCAGTACTTC	CASTPGSSYEQYF
.	TRBV28	TRBJ1-2	TRBD1	TGTGCCAGCAGTCCCGGGACAGGGAATGTCTATGGCTACACCTTC	CASSPGTGNVYGYTF
.	TRBV7-8	TRBJ1-2	.	TGTGCCAGCAGCTTATTCGTAGGGAGAACTAACTATGGCTACACCTTC	CASSLFVGRTNYGYTF
few	TRBV11-2	TRBJ2-3	TRBD2	TGTGCCAGCACCCAAGGGAGGGAGGTAACAGATACGCAGTATTTT	CASTQGREVTDTQYF
.	TRBV5-1	TRBJ1-5	TRBD1	TGCGCCAGCAGCCCGGACAGGCAGCCCCAGCATTTT	CASSPDRQPQHF
.	TRBV5-3	TRBJ1-1	TRBD1	TGTGCCAGAAGCCAGGACAGGGTTCGCCCTGAAGCTTTCTTT	CARSQDRVRPEAFF
.	TRBV6-5	TRBJ1-4	.	TGTGCCAGCCACTCGGGTGAAAAACTGTTTTTT	CASHSGEKLFF
.	TRBV3-1/TRBV3-2	TRBJ1-1	.	TGTGCCAGCTCGAATCAGGTGAACACTGAAGCTTTCTTT	CASSNQVNTEAFF
.	TRBV30	TRBJ1-1	.	TGTGCCGGGATCGGAGGGTATGAAGCTTTCTTT	CAGIGGYEAFF
few	TRBV3-1/TRBV3-2	TRBJ2-7	TRBD2	TGTGCCAGCAGCCAAGTTAGCGGGTTGGTGCAGTACTTC	CASSQVSGLVQYF
.	TRBV6-5	TRBJ2-3	.	TGTGCCAGCACCTCGGACAACACAGATACGCAGTATTTT	CASTSDNTDTQYF
.	TRBV5-4	TRBJ1-3	.	TGTGCCAGCACGACAGACTCTGGAAACACCATATATTTT	CASTTDSGNTIYF
.	TRBV10-3	TRBJ1-2	.	TGTGCCATCAGTGATGGGGCGGCTCGGGAGAGGGGCTACACCTTC	CAISDGAARERGYTF
.	TRBV6-1	TRBJ2-1	TRBD1	TGTGCCAGCAGTGAGGGACAGGGTACGGATGAGCAGTTCTTC	CASSEGQGTDEQFF
.	TRBV7-9	TRBJ2-1	.	TGTGCCAGCAGTTCTAAGGAGCGAAATGAGCAGTTCTTC	CASSSKERNEQFF
.	TRBV29-1	TRBJ2-1	.	TGCAGCGTTGAGCGATACAATGAGCAGTTCTTC	CSVERYNEQFF
.	TRBV28	TRBJ1-5	.	TGTGCCAGCAGTTCAACAGACTATAGCAATCAGCCCCAGCATTTT	CASSSTDYSNQPQHF
.	TRBV20-1	TRBJ2-3	.	TGCAGTGCTAGTACGGGCGGGAGCACAGATACGCAGTATTTT	CSASTGGSTDTQYF
few	TRBV19	TRBJ1-5	TRBD1	TGTGCCAGTAGTCCCCGGACAGGGTTGAATCAGCCCCAGCATTTT	CASSPRTGLNQPQHF
.	TRBV27	TRBJ1-2	TRBD1	TGTGCCAGCAGTTTCTCCGGGACAGGGGATCATGGCTACACCTTC	CASSFSGTGDHGYTF
once	TRBV7-2	TRBJ1-2	.	TGTGCCAGCAGCAACCGGGACTTATATGGCTACACCTTC	CASSNRDLYGYTF
once	TRBV9	TRBJ2-7	TRBD2	TGTGCCAGCAGCCTCAGAGGTCTAGCGGGAGACGAGCAGTACTTC	CASSLRGLAGDEQYF
.	TRBV6-5	TRBJ2-3	.	TGTGCCAGCAGTCCGGACATCACAGATACGCAGTATTTT	CASSPDITDTQYF
.	TRBV5-4	TRBJ2-2	TRBD2	TGTGCCAGCAGGCAGACTAGCGGGAGCCGCACCGGGGAGCTGTTTTTT	CASRQTSGSRTGELFF
.	TRBV9	TRBJ1-1	.	TGTGCCAGCAGCCGTGGGGGGGCCACGCCGAGGACTGAAGCTTTCTTT	CASSRGGATPRTEAFF
.	TRBV5-1	TRBJ2-5	TRBD1	TGCGCCAGCAGCCCGGGACAGAGGGAGACCCAGTACTTC	CASSPGQRETQYF
.	TRBV28	TRBJ2-7	TRBD1	TGTGCCAGCAGTTCTGCCGGGACAGGGAGCGGCTACGAGCAGTACTTC	CASSSAGTGSGYEQYF
.	TRBV28	TRBJ2-3	TRBD2	TGTGCCAGCAGACCCTTTAGCGGGAGACAAGGCACAGATACGCAGTATTTT	CASRPFSGRQGTDTQYF
.	TRBV6-1	TRBJ1-2	.	TGTGCCAGCAGTGAAGAGGGACACCCTGGCTACACCTTC	CASSEEGHPGYTF
.	TRBV6-5	TRBJ2-7	TRBD2	TGTGCCAGCAGGGGGACTAGCGGGCCAGAGCAGTACTTC	CASRGTSGPEQYF
.	TRBV11-2	TRBJ1-2	TRBD1	TGTGCCAGCAGCTCCCTAAGGGGGCGCAACTATGGCTACACCTTC	CASSSLRGRNYGYTF
.	TRBV2	TRBJ2-1	.	TGTGCCAAAGGAGGAACTACCGATACGAATGAGCAGTTCTTC	CAKGGTTDTNEQFF
.	TRBV19	TRBJ1-1	TRBD1	TGTGCCAGTAGTGGACAGGGGTTGGGCACTGAAGCTTTCTTT	CASSGQGLGTEAFF
.	TRBV6-1	TRBJ2-5	.	TGTGCCAGCAGTGAAAGAAGCTTCCGACAGTCGACCCGGGTGACCCAGTACTTC	CASSERSFRQSTRVTQYF
.	TRBV4-2	TRBJ1-1	.	TGTGCCAGCAGCCAAGATGCTTGGGGCCACGAGAACACTGAAGCTTTCTTT	CASSQDAWGHENTEAFF
few	TRBV12-3/TRBV12-4	TRBJ1-2	.	TGTGCCAGCAGCAGGGACACCTATGGCTACACCTTC	CASSRDTYGYTF
.	TRBV14	TRBJ2-1	.	TGTGCCAGCAGCCGGATAAGACTAGAGGGGCAGTTCTTC	CASSRIRLEGQFF
once	TRBV5-4	TRBJ1-1	.	TGTGCCAGCAGTTCGGACTCGAACGCTGAAGCTTTCTTT	CASSSDSNAEAFF
.	TRBV12-3/TRBV12-4	TRBJ1-2	.	TGTGCCAGCAGTTCTGACTATGGCTACACCTTC	CASSSDYGYTF
.	TRBV30	TRBJ1-3	.	TGTGCCTGGAGTGGAAGCGGGACCACCATATATTTT	CAWSGSGTTIYF
.	TRBV7-9	TRBJ2-1	TRBD2	TGTGCCAGCCGATCCGGGACTAGCGGGAGTTATGAGCAGTTCTTC	CASRSGTSGSYEQFF
.	TRBV11-2	TRBJ1-1	TRBD1	TGTGCCAGCAGCTTTGGGAACAGGGGCACTGAAGCTTTCTTT	CASSFGNRGTEAFF
.	TRBV10-3	TRBJ2-5	.	TGTGCCATCAGAATATCCGGGACTCGCGAAGAGACCCAGTACTTC	CAIRISGTREETQYF
.	TRBV5-1	TRBJ2-7	TRBD2	TGCGCCAGCAGCGTGGGCATCGAGCGGGAGGGTCGGGAGCAGTACTTC	CASSVGIEREGREQYF
.	TRBV6-5	TRBJ2-1	.	TGTGCCAGCAGTTACTCTCGCGGTGTTAGGTACAATGAGCAGTTCTTC	CASSYSRGVRYNEQFF
.	TRBV27	TRBJ2-7	TRBD2	TGTGCCAGCAGTTTAGACTGGCCCCCCGATAGCGGGAGGGCCGAGAATTACGAGCAGTACTTC	CASSLDWPPDSGRAENYEQYF